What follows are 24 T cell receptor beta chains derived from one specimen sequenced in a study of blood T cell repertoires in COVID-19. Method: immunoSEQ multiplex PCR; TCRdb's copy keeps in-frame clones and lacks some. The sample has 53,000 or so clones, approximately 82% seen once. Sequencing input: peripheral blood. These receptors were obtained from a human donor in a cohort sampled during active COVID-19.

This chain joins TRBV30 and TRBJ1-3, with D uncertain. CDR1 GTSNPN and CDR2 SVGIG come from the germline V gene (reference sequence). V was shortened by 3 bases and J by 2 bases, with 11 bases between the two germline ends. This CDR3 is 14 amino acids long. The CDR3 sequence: CAWRVWGAGNTIYF. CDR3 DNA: TGTGCCTGGAGAGTATGGGGAGCTGGAAACACCATATATTTT.

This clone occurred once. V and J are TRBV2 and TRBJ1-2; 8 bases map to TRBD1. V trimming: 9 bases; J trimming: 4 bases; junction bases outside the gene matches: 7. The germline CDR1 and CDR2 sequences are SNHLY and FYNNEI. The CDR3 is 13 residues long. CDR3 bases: TGTGCCAGTGCAGGGGGCGCCGGCTATGGCTACACCTTC. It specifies CASAGGAGYGYTF. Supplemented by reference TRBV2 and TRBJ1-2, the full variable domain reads EPEVTQTPSHQVTQMGQEVILRCVPISNHLYFYWYRQILGQKVEFLVSFYNNEISEKSEIFDDQFSVERPDGSNFTLKIRSTKLEDSAMYFCASAGGAGYGYTFGSGTRLTVV.

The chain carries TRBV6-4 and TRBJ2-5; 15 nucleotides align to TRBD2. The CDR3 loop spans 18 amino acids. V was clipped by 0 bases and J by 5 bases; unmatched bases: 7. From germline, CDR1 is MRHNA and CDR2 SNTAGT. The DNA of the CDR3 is TGTGCCAGCAGTGACTCGGGACTAGCGGGAGGTGCGGAGGAGACCCAGTACTTC. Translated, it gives CASSDSGLAGGAEETQYF.

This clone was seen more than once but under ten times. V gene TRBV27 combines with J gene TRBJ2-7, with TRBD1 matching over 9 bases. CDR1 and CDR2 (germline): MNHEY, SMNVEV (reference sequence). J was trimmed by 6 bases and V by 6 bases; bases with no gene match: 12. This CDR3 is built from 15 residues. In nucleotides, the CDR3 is TGTGCCAGCAGACCACCGGGACAGGGAGGAAGCGAGCAGTACTTC. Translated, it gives CASRPPGQGGSEQYF.

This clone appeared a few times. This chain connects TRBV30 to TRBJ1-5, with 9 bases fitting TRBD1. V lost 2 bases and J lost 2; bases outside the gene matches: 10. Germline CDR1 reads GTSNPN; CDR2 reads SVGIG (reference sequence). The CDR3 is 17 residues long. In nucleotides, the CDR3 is TGTGCCTGGAGTAAAACGGGGACAGGGAGGCGCAATCAGCCCCAGCATTTT. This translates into CAWSKTGTGRRNQPQHF.

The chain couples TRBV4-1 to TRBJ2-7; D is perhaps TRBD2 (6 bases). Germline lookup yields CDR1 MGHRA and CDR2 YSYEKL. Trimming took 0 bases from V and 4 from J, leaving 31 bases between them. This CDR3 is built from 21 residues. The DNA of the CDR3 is TGCGCCAGCAGCCAAGATCAGTTACGGGTCGGCCAGGCGGGACGGGTTTACGAGCAGTACTTC. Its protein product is CASSQDQLRVGQAGRVYEQYF.

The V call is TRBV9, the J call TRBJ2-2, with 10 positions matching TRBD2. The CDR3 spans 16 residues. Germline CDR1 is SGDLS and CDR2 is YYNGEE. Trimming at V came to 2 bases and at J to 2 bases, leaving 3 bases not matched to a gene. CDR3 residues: CASSVQREGNTGELFF. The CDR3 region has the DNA TGTGCCAGCAGCGTCCAGCGGGAGGGTAACACCGGGGAGCTGTTTTTT.

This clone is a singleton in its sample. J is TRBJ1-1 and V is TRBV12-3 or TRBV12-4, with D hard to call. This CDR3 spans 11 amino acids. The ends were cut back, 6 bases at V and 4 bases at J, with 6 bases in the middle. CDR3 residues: CASSRSTEAFF. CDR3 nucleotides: TGTGCCAGCAGCCGGTCCACTGAAGCTTTCTTT.

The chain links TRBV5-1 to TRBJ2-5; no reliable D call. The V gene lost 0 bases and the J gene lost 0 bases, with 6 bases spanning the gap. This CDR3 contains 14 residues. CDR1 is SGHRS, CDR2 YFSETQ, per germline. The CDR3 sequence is CASSLDTNQETQYF. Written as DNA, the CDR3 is TGCGCCAGCAGCTTGGACACCAACCAAGAGACCCAGTACTTC. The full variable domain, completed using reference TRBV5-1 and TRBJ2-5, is KAGVTQTPRYLIKTRGQQVTLSCSPISGHRSVSWYQQTPGQGLQFLFEYFSETQRNKGNFPGRFSGRQFSNSRSEMNVSTLELGDSALYLCASSLDTNQETQYFGPGTRLLVL.

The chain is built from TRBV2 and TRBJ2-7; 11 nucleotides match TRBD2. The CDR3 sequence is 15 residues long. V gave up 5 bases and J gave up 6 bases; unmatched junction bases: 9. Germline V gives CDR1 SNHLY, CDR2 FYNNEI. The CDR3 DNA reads TGTGCCAGCAGTTCTCATCTAGCGGGAGGCTCCGAGCAGTACTTC. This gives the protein CASSSHLAGGSEQYF.

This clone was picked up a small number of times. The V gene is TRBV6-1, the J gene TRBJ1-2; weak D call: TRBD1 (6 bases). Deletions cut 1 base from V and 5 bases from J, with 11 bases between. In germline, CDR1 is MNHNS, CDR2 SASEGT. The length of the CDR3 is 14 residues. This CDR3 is CASSEDVRGYGYTF. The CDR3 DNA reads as TGTGCCAGCAGTGAAGACGTCAGGGGATATGGCTACACCTTC.

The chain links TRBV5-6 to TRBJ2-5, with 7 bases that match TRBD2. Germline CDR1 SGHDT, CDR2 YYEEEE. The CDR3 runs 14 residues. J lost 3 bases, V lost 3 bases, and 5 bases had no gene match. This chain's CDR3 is CASSSLGGEETQYF. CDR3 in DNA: TGTGCCAGCAGCTCCCTGGGGGGGGAAGAGACCCAGTACTTC.

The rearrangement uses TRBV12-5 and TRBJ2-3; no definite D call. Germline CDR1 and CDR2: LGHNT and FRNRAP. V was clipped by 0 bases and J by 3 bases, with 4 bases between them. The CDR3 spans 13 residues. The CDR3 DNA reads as TGTGCTAGTGGTTTGGTCAGAACAGATACGCAGTATTTT. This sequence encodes CASGLVRTDTQYF. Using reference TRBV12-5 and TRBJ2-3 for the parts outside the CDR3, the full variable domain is DARVTQTPRHKVTEMGQEVTMRCQPILGHNTVFWYRQTMMQGLELLAYFRNRAPLDDSGMPKDRFSAEMPDATLATLKIQPSEPRDSAVYFCASGLVRTDTQYFGPGTRLTVL.

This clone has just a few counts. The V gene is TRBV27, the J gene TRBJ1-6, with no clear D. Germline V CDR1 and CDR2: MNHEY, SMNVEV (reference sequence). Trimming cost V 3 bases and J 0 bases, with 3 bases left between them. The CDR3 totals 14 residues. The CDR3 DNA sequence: TGTGCCAGCAGTTTTAGCTCCTATAATTCACCCCTCCACTTT. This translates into CASSFSSYNSPLHF.

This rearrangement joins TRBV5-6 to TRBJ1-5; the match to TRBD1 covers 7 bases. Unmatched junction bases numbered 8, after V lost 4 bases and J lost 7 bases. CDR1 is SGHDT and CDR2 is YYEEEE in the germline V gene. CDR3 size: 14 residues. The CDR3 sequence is CASSLATGYQPQHF. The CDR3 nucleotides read TGTGCCAGCAGCCTTGCGACAGGGTACCAGCCCCAGCATTTT.

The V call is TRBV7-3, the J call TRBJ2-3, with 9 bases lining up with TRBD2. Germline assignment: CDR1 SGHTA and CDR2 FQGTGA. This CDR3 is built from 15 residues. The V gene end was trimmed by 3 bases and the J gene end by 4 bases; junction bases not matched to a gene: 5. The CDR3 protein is CASSLGGRVSDTQYF. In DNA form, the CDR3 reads TGTGCCAGCAGCTTGGGCGGGAGGGTATCAGATACGCAGTATTTT.

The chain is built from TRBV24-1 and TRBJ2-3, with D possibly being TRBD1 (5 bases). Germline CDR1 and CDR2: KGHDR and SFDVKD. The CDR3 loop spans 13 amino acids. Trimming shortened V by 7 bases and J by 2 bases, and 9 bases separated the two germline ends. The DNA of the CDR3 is TGTGCCACCAGCACAGGAGTCACAGATACGCAGTATTTT. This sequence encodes CATSTGVTDTQYF.

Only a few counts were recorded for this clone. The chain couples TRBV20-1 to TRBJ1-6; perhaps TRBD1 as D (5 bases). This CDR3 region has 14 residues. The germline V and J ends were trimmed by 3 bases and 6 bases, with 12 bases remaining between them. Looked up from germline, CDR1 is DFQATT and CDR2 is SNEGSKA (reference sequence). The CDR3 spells CSASGGVGNSPLHF. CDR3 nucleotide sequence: TGCAGTGCTAGTGGGGGGGTCGGTAATTCACCCCTCCACTTT.

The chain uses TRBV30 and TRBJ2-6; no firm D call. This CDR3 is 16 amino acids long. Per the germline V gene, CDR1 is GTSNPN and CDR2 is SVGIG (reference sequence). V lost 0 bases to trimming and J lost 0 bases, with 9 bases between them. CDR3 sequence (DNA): TGTGCCTGGAGTGTACCTAACCTCTCTGGGGCCAACGTCCTGACTTTC. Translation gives CAWSVPNLSGANVLTF.

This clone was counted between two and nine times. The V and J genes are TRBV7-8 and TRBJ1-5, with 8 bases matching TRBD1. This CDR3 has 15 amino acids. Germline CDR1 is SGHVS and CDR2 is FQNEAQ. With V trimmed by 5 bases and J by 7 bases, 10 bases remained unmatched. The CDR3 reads CASSADRGRVQPQHF. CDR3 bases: TGTGCCAGCAGCGCCGACAGGGGAAGAGTCCAGCCCCAGCATTTT.

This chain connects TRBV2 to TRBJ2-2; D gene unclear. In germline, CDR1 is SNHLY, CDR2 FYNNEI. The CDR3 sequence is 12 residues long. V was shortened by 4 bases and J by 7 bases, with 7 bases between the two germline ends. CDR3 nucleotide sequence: TGTGCCAGCAGTGTTGAGGTCGGGGAGCTGTTTTTT. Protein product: CASSVEVGELFF. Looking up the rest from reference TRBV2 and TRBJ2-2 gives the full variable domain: EPEVTQTPSHQVTQMGQEVILRCVPISNHLYFYWYRQILGQKVEFLVSFYNNEISEKSEIFDDQFSVERPDGSNFTLKIRSTKLEDSAMYFCASSVEVGELFFGEGSRLTVL.

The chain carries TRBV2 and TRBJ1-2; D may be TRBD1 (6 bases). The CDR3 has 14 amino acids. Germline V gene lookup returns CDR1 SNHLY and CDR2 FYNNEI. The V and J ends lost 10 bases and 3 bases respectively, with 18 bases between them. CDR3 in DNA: TGTGCCAACTTACGGGGGGCCGGGGACTATGGCTACACCTTC. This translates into CANLRGAGDYGYTF.

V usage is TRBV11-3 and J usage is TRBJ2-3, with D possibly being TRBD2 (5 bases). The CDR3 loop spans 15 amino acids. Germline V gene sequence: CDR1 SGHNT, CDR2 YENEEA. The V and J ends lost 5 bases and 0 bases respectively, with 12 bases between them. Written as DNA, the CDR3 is TGTGCCAGCAGCATCAGCGGTGCTAGCACAGATACGCAGTATTTT. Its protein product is CASSISGASTDTQYF.

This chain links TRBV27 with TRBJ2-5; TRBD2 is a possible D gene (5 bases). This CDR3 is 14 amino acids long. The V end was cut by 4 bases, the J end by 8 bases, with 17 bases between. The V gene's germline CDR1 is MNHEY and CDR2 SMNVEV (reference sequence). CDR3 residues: CASSYPRPPSTQYF. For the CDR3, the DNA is TGTGCCAGCAGTTATCCTCGGCCCCCTAGCACCCAGTACTTC.